This is a list of T cell receptor beta chains from one sample in a study of blood T cell repertoires in COVID-19. Sequencing used immunoSEQ multiplex PCR; TCRdb keeps in-frame clones, though not all of them. Here the sample spans around 60,000 clones, about 90% being singletons. Sequencing input: peripheral blood. Receptors were obtained from a man between 60 and 75 years old with active COVID-19. CDR3s include the opening cysteine and the closing phenylalanine or tryptophan. Each record gives: clone size, V gene, J gene, CDR3 protein. Clone size is not always given. Where it is, it says once, few, many or a class for expanded clones.

NA	TRBV2	TRBJ2-2	CASSMGQNTGELFF
NA	TRBV7-2	TRBJ1-4	CASSSTGAEKLFF
NA	TRBV5-4	TRBJ2-7	CASRTASGEQYF
NA	TRBV11-2	TRBJ1-3	CASSLGYRGNTIYF
NA	TRBV12-3/TRBV12-4	TRBJ1-4	CASSLTGAEKLFF
once	TRBV5-1	TRBJ1-6	CARRSSYNSPLHF
NA	TRBV21-1	TRBJ2-7	CASSFQTESSYEQYF
NA	TRBV5-1	TRBJ1-5	CASSLGGQGGNQPQHF
NA	TRBV3-1/TRBV3-2	TRBJ1-4	CASSQDWGGSNEKLFF
NA	TRBV5-1	TRBJ2-3	CASSLEGADTQYF
NA	TRBV18	TRBJ2-5	CASSPTGGVETQYF
NA	TRBV9	TRBJ2-7	CASSGGQGARYEQYF
once	TRBV4-1	TRBJ2-5	CASSQGAGVNQETQYF
NA	TRBV28	TRBJ1-2	CASRGGQGTYGYTF
NA	TRBV7-2	TRBJ2-7	CASSLARFPGEQYF
NA	TRBV19	TRBJ2-3	CASSGSGFSTDTQYF
few	TRBV3-1/TRBV3-2	TRBJ1-1	CASSQGTFDRRDTEAFF
once	TRBV4-2	TRBJ1-6	CASSQDIRTIRTGGHSPLHF
NA	TRBV29-1	TRBJ2-5	CSVGTSVKETQYF
NA	TRBV5-1	TRBJ1-3	CASSLAGTGNTIYF
NA	TRBV10-3	TRBJ2-1	CATQKAGGWDNEQFF
NA	TRBV27	TRBJ2-3	CASSGTSGKVEDTQYF
NA	TRBV3-1/TRBV3-2	TRBJ2-7	CASRGTGTYEQYF
few	TRBV2	TRBJ1-4	CASSEYPNRGEKLFF
NA	TRBV19	TRBJ1-3	CASRVPGNGNTIYF
NA	TRBV3-1/TRBV3-2	TRBJ2-7	CASSPWTEPSYEQYF
NA	TRBV9	TRBJ2-1	CASSVAGTVIPKFF
NA	TRBV4-3	TRBJ1-2	CASSYLQGQGNYGYTF
NA	TRBV27	TRBJ2-1	CASSLSRPDRRTSYNEQFF
NA	TRBV7-8	TRBJ1-6	CASSSTGLNSPLHF
NA	TRBV6-5	TRBJ2-2	CASYSGTFAGELFF
NA	TRBV11-2	TRBJ2-3	CASSSTGGTTDTQYF
NA	TRBV10-3	TRBJ2-5	CAARAYPGGSQETQYF
NA	TRBV7-2	TRBJ2-5	CASSLGSRETQYF
NA	TRBV7-3	TRBJ2-2	CASSPDRVGTGELFF
NA	TRBV29-1	TRBJ1-1	CSVEGVAFF
few	TRBV7-2	TRBJ2-1	CASSLSRPAGEQFF
NA	TRBV12-3/TRBV12-4	TRBJ2-5	CASSTDRAGTQYF
NA	TRBV7-2	TRBJ2-7	CASSSRQGSYEQYF
NA	TRBV29-1	TRBJ2-4	CSVEDRGKNIQYF
NA	TRBV5-1	TRBJ2-5	CASSTGTGGIGETQYF
once	TRBV19	TRBJ2-1	CASSINTPPKDEQFF
NA	TRBV2	TRBJ2-7	CASSRDFSSYEQYF
NA	TRBV27	TRBJ2-7	CASKEGLRTYEQYF
NA	TRBV5-1	TRBJ2-2	CASSWGGQNTGELFF
once	TRBV6-5	TRBJ2-3	CASTQGGLGTDTQYF
NA	TRBV7-8	TRBJ2-2	CASSLGDPGNTGELFF
NA	TRBV27	TRBJ2-3	CASSLLAGTTDTQYF
NA	TRBV6-2/TRBV6-3	TRBJ2-7	CASSYNYGSSYEQYF
NA	TRBV7-3	TRBJ1-2	CAGSPDRDGGYTF
NA	TRBV2	TRBJ2-1	CASSWTSPPYNEQFF
NA	TRBV6-6	TRBJ1-2	CASSYSNQFYGYTF
NA	TRBV2	TRBJ2-5	CASSESGLAGVKETQYF
NA	TRBV3-1/TRBV3-2	TRBJ2-3	CASSQGTSGMVDTQYF
once	TRBV7-9	TRBJ2-7	CASTPLGQSYEQYF
NA	TRBV6-6	TRBJ1-2	CASSYSNRGAGYGYTF
NA	TRBV29-1	TRBJ2-2	CSVERTGWAGELFF
NA	TRBV7-9	TRBJ1-1	CASSFSSNTEAFF
NA	TRBV5-4	TRBJ2-1	CASSRTGILSNEQFF
NA	TRBV5-1	TRBJ2-1	CASSWGTSGGYNEQFF